This T cell receptor beta chain was obtained from a study of PD-1 and CTLA-4 blockade in melanoma. Trimming took off 0 bases at V and 4 bases at J, with 14 bases between the two ends. This CDR3 comprises 16 residues. Germline loops: CDR1 SGDLS, CDR2 YYNGEE. Only in-frame clones appear in the TCRdb table, and some are missing; sequencing was by immunoSEQ multiplex PCR. The data show 20,000 to 25,000 clones, about nine tenths seen once. The input for sequencing was CD8+ T cells from peripheral blood, taken before anti-PD-1 treatment. The TCR sequence derives from a human donor with melanoma. This chain links TRBV9 with TRBJ2-1; D is perhaps TRBD2 (6 bases). For the CDR3, the DNA is TGTGCCAGCAGCGTAGGAGAGGGCGGGGCGTACAATGAGCAGTTCTTC. Translating gives CASSVGEGGAYNEQFF.